Listed below are T cell receptor beta chains from one sample, sequenced in a study of CD4 and CD8 cells across lung adenocarcinoma regions. MiXCR, run by TCRdb on the PCR reads, gives a single entry per CDR3 protein. The profile shows some 20,000 distinct CDR3 sequences, 46% of them singletons. The specimen was CD4+ T cells from the margin of a lung tumor. Source of these receptors: a male donor with lung adenocarcinoma. The CD4 and CD8 labels of this study may be unreliable. CDR3s include the opening cysteine and the closing phenylalanine or tryptophan. Each record gives: clone size, V gene, J gene, D gene, CDR3 DNA, CDR3 protein. The D gene is left open where the match is weak. A clone size is listed for some rows: how often the clone was seen (once, few, many), or a class if it is expanded.

>.|TRBV7-2|TRBJ2-4|.
TGTGCCAGCAGCGCGATTCTGGGAGCCAAAAACATTCAGTACTTC
CASSAILGAKNIQYF
>few|TRBV5-1|TRBJ2-3|TRBD2
TGCGCCAGCAGCTTGGGTAGCGGGCCCACAGATACGCAGTATTTT
CASSLGSGPTDTQYF
>.|TRBV6-4|TRBJ2-3|.
TGTGCCAGCAGGGGGGCCCAGGGCCCTAGCCAAGATACCCAGTATTTT
CASRGAQGPSQDTQYF
>medium-sized|TRBV6-1|TRBJ2-1|TRBD2
TGTGCCGCTGGACCGGTCCAGGGCGTACTACTTAGCGGGAGGGCCCCCGAGGAGTTCTTC
CAAGPVQGVLLSGRAPEEFF
>.|TRBV10-2|TRBJ2-4|.
TGCGGCAGCAGCCGGCTGGGAGCCAAAGACATTCAGTATTTC
CGSSRLGAKDIQYF
>few|TRBV6-5|TRBJ2-5|TRBD1
TGTGCCAGCAGTTACAACGGCGCGACAGGGGGCCGGGAGACCCAGTACTTC
CASSYNGATGGRETQYF
>.|TRBV27|TRBJ2-4|.
TGTGCCAGCAGGTTCGGTGGCGGGGACCAAAACATTCAGTACTTC
CASRFGGGDQNIQYF
>.|TRBV4-2|TRBJ2-5|.
TGTGCCAGCAGGGGGGACGGCGCCCGTGCCAAAGATACGCAGTACTTC
CASRGDGARAKDTQYF
>few|TRBV27|TRBJ1-1|.
TGTGCCAGCAGTATCCAGCTAAACACTGAAGCTTTCTTT
CASSIQLNTEAFF
>medium-sized|TRBV10-2|TRBJ2-4|.
TGCGCCAGCAGTGAGTCCACGAGGGAAGTGGCGGACATTCAGTACTTC
CASSESTREVADIQYF
>.|TRBV15|TRBJ2-5|.
TGTGCCACCAGCAGAGATCTTCAGTATCAAGAGACCCAGTACTTC
CATSRDLQYQETQYF
>many|TRBV27|TRBJ1-6|.
TGTGCCAGCAGTTTAATAGGGGGTAATTCACCCCTCCACTTT
CASSLIGGNSPLHF
>many|TRBV6-5|TRBJ1-4|.
TGTGCCAGCAGTTACTCACGGGGGAATAATGAAAAACTGTTTTTT
CASSYSRGNNEKLFF
>.|TRBV6-5|TRBJ2-3|TRBD2
TGTGCCAGCAGTTCGGGGGGGCAGGCAGATACGCAGTATTTT
CASSSGGQADTQYF
>.|TRBV6-1|TRBJ2-4|.
TGTGCGGGCATGGGAGCCACAGACATTCAGTACTTC
CAGMGATDIQYF
>many|TRBV15|TRBJ2-1|TRBD2
TGTGCCACCAAGGCGGGAGGGCCAGTTTATGAGCAGTTCTTC
CATKAGGPVYEQFF
>.|TRBV27|TRBJ2-5|.
TGTGCCAGTAGGACAGCCGCGGGGACCCAGTACTTC
CASRTAAGTQYF
>many|TRBV25-1|TRBJ2-5|.
TGTGCCAGCAGTGATCCAGAAGAGACCCAGTACTTC
CASSDPEETQYF
>.|TRBV4-1|TRBJ2-6|.
TGCGCCAGCAGCCAAGGGGCAGGGCGGATCGCTGGGGCCAACGTCCTGACTTTC
CASSQGAGRIAGANVLTF
>.|TRBV9|TRBJ2-1|TRBD2
TGTGCCAGCAGCGTAGGACTAGCGGGAATAGAGCAGCTCTTC
CASSVGLAGIEQLF
>many|TRBV4-1|TRBJ2-1|.
TGCGCCAGCAGCCAAGATGGGCGGGACCAGCAGTTCTTC
CASSQDGRDQQFF
>.|TRBV27|TRBJ2-5|.
TGTGCCAGCAGTCCTGGCCGACTAGCTTCTGGGACAGAGACCCAGTACTTT
CASSPGRLASGTETQYF
>many|TRBV6-1|TRBJ1-2|.
TGTGCCGGAGGGCCAGCTGGTGTGACTAACTATGGCTACACCTTC
CAGGPAGVTNYGYTF
>.|TRBV7-6|TRBJ2-5|.
TGTGCCAGCGGGGGGAAGGGGGGCAGGGATCAAGATACCCAGTACTTC
CASGGKGGRDQDTQYF
>.|TRBV6-1|TRBJ1-6|TRBD1
TGTGCCAGCAGTGAATCCCGGTTCCAGGGACAGCTAAGGATTGGCTCACCCCTCCACTTT
CASSESRFQGQLRIGSPLHF
>many|TRBV6-1|TRBJ2-1|TRBD2
TGTGCCAGCAAGAGGACTAGCGTCAATGAGCAGTTCTTC
CASKRTSVNEQFF
>.|TRBV27|TRBJ2-5|.
TGTGCCAGCGAACTCGGTGGCGGTGACCAAAAGACCCAGTACTTC
CASELGGGDQKTQYF
>.|TRBV6-1|TRBJ2-3|.
TGTGCCAGGGGTGAAGCGGGCGGGGGCCCAGATACGCAGTACTTT
CARGEAGGGPDTQYF